These T cell receptor beta chains were read from a single sample in a study of blood T cell repertoires in COVID-19. Generated by immunoSEQ multiplex PCR, the TCRdb table keeps only in-frame clones and is missing some. The sample consists of about 200,000 clones, approximately 85% of them appearing once. Sequenced sample: peripheral blood. These receptors were collected from a woman aged 70-85 years with active or convalescent COVID-19. Both conserved end residues are part of each CDR3. The D gene is left open where the match is weak. Clone size is given for some rows only: seen once, a few or many times, or a class if the clone is expanded.

d_call: TRBD1
clone_size: NA
v_call: TRBV9
j_call: TRBJ1-3
cdr3_nt: TGTGCCAGCAGCGTGGGGGACAGGGTCTCTGGAAACACCATATATTTT
cdr3_aa: CASSVGDRVSGNTIYF

d_call: TRBD1
clone_size: NA
v_call: TRBV9
j_call: TRBJ2-3
cdr3_nt: TGTGCCAGCAGTCGAGGACAGGGGGCAGGGCTAGCGGGAAGAACGGATACGCAGTATTTT
cdr3_aa: CASSRGQGAGLAGRTDTQYF

d_call: NA
clone_size: NA
v_call: TRBV3-1/TRBV3-2
j_call: TRBJ1-5
cdr3_nt: TGTGCCAGCAGCCATACAGGGAGCAATCAGCCCCAGCATTTT
cdr3_aa: CASSHTGSNQPQHF

d_call: NA
clone_size: NA
v_call: TRBV28
j_call: TRBJ2-2
cdr3_nt: TGTGCCAGCATCTCGTTGGGCACCAGGGCCGGGGAGCTGTTTTTT
cdr3_aa: CASISLGTRAGELFF

d_call: NA
clone_size: NA
v_call: TRBV4-1
j_call: TRBJ2-1
cdr3_nt: TGCGCCAGCAGCCAAGTCAGGGGTTACGAGCAGTTCTTC
cdr3_aa: CASSQVRGYEQFF

d_call: TRBD2
clone_size: NA
v_call: TRBV27
j_call: TRBJ2-3
cdr3_nt: TGTGCCAGCAGTAGCGGCGGGGTAGCGGGATGGGAAGATACGCAGTATTTT
cdr3_aa: CASSSGGVAGWEDTQYF

d_call: TRBD1
clone_size: NA
v_call: TRBV5-1
j_call: TRBJ2-2
cdr3_nt: TGCGCCAGCAGCGGGGACAGTCTCCCGAACACCGGGGAGCTGTTTTTT
cdr3_aa: CASSGDSLPNTGELFF

d_call: TRBD1
clone_size: NA
v_call: TRBV7-6
j_call: TRBJ2-7
cdr3_nt: TGTGCCAGCAGTCTCCGACAGGGCGAGCAGTACTTC
cdr3_aa: CASSLRQGEQYF

d_call: NA
clone_size: NA
v_call: TRBV19
j_call: TRBJ1-5
cdr3_nt: TGTGCCAGTAGTCCCCTGGCAGGGGGCAATCAGCCCCAGCATTTT
cdr3_aa: CASSPLAGGNQPQHF

d_call: TRBD1
clone_size: NA
v_call: TRBV14
j_call: TRBJ1-4
cdr3_nt: TGTGCCAGCAGCCTAAGGGTCCCAGGGGGCGGTGAAAAACTGTTTTTT
cdr3_aa: CASSLRVPGGGEKLFF

d_call: TRBD1
clone_size: NA
v_call: TRBV7-9
j_call: TRBJ1-1
cdr3_nt: TGTGCCAGCAGCCTCGGGACAGGGGGTTGGACTGAAGCTTTCTTT
cdr3_aa: CASSLGTGGWTEAFF

d_call: NA
clone_size: NA
v_call: TRBV5-6
j_call: TRBJ2-6
cdr3_nt: TGTGCCAGCAGCTTGGACAGCTCTGGGGCCAACGTCCTGACTTTC
cdr3_aa: CASSLDSSGANVLTF

d_call: TRBD2
clone_size: NA
v_call: TRBV9
j_call: TRBJ2-2
cdr3_nt: TGTGCCAGCAGCTCAAGTGCCCTAGCGGGAGATTCCGGGGAGCTGTTTTTT
cdr3_aa: CASSSSALAGDSGELFF

d_call: TRBD2
clone_size: NA
v_call: TRBV27
j_call: TRBJ2-1
cdr3_nt: TGTGCCAGCACCCGTAGCGGGAGCTCCTACAATGAGCAGTTCTTC
cdr3_aa: CASTRSGSSYNEQFF

d_call: NA
clone_size: NA
v_call: TRBV4-2
j_call: TRBJ1-5
cdr3_nt: TGTGCCAGCAGCCAAGATCTCGGTGGTCAGCCCCAGCATTTT
cdr3_aa: CASSQDLGGQPQHF

d_call: TRBD2
clone_size: once
v_call: TRBV4-2
j_call: TRBJ2-5
cdr3_nt: TGTGCCAGCAGTTTTAGCGGGAGGGCCCAAGAGACCCAGTACTTC
cdr3_aa: CASSFSGRAQETQYF

d_call: NA
clone_size: NA
v_call: TRBV5-1
j_call: TRBJ1-1
cdr3_nt: TGCGCCAGCAGCTACAACAGCATGAACACTGAAGCTTTCTTT
cdr3_aa: CASSYNSMNTEAFF

d_call: NA
clone_size: NA
v_call: TRBV27
j_call: TRBJ2-1
cdr3_nt: TGTGCCAGCAGTCCAGGGTCCCCATACAATGAGCAGTTCTTC
cdr3_aa: CASSPGSPYNEQFF

d_call: TRBD1
clone_size: NA
v_call: TRBV29-1
j_call: TRBJ2-4
cdr3_nt: TGCAGCGTTGCTATGGGACAGGGGTCACACATTCAGTACTTC
cdr3_aa: CSVAMGQGSHIQYF

d_call: NA
clone_size: few
v_call: TRBV2
j_call: TRBJ1-5
cdr3_nt: TGTGCTTCGGAGTATGGTGGCAATCAGCCCCAGCATTTT
cdr3_aa: CASEYGGNQPQHF

d_call: TRBD2
clone_size: NA
v_call: TRBV29-1
j_call: TRBJ2-5
cdr3_nt: TGCAGCGCCAATCTAGCGGGAGGGGAGACCCAGTACTTC
cdr3_aa: CSANLAGGETQYF

d_call: TRBD1
clone_size: NA
v_call: TRBV5-4
j_call: TRBJ2-7
cdr3_nt: TGTGCCAGCAGCTTGGCCCCCCAGGGGGCGTACGAGCAGTACTTC
cdr3_aa: CASSLAPQGAYEQYF

d_call: NA
clone_size: few
v_call: TRBV7-8
j_call: TRBJ1-5
cdr3_nt: TGTGCCAGCAGCCTCCGGGGAGAACAGCCCCAGCATTTT
cdr3_aa: CASSLRGEQPQHF

d_call: TRBD2
clone_size: NA
v_call: TRBV7-8
j_call: TRBJ2-7
cdr3_nt: TGTGCCAGCAGCTTGCGGTCGGGGGGGAACGAGCAGTACTTC
cdr3_aa: CASSLRSGGNEQYF

d_call: NA
clone_size: NA
v_call: TRBV9
j_call: TRBJ2-3
cdr3_nt: TGTGCCAGCAGCGCAACAGGGAATCAGGCAGATACGCAGTATTTT
cdr3_aa: CASSATGNQADTQYF

d_call: TRBD2
clone_size: NA
v_call: TRBV11-3
j_call: TRBJ2-2
cdr3_nt: TGTGCCAGCACCTTAGCGGGAGCGAACACCGGGGAGCTGTTTTTT
cdr3_aa: CASTLAGANTGELFF

d_call: TRBD1
clone_size: NA
v_call: TRBV13
j_call: TRBJ2-2
cdr3_nt: TGTGCCAGCAGCCGGACAGGAAAATCGAACACCGGGGAGCTGTTTTTT
cdr3_aa: CASSRTGKSNTGELFF

d_call: NA
clone_size: few
v_call: TRBV5-1
j_call: TRBJ2-7
cdr3_nt: TGCGCCAGCAGCTTGAGACTCGACCCAATCTACGAGCAGTACTTC
cdr3_aa: CASSLRLDPIYEQYF

d_call: TRBD1
clone_size: NA
v_call: TRBV29-1
j_call: TRBJ2-5
cdr3_nt: TGCAGCGTTCCGGGACAGGACCAAGAGACCCAGTACTTC
cdr3_aa: CSVPGQDQETQYF

d_call: TRBD2
clone_size: NA
v_call: TRBV7-3
j_call: TRBJ2-1
cdr3_nt: TGTGCCAGCAGCCCCCAGCGGGGTGTTTACAATGAGCAGTTCTTC
cdr3_aa: CASSPQRGVYNEQFF

d_call: TRBD1
clone_size: NA
v_call: TRBV2
j_call: TRBJ2-2
cdr3_nt: TGTGCCAGCAGCGCCGGGACAGGAAACACCGGGGAGCTGTTTTTT
cdr3_aa: CASSAGTGNTGELFF

d_call: TRBD1
clone_size: NA
v_call: TRBV19
j_call: TRBJ2-7
cdr3_nt: TGTGCCAGTAGTTCAGACAGGGGCTACGAGCAGTACTTC
cdr3_aa: CASSSDRGYEQYF